This entry describes one T cell receptor beta chain. In the source study's methods: Amplifying reference gene primers gave estimates of nucleated cell counts. Sequencing was performed with immunoSEQ multiplex PCR; in TCRdb, only in-frame clones are kept and a portion is missing. That table supplies the V and J calls and clone size; D and trimming were determined from the DNA. The data contain 35,000 to 50,000 clones, around 80% of them seen just once; the ten biggest clones take up around 6%. The V end lost 8 bases, the J end lost 1 base, and 12 bases lay between the germline ends. Per germline, CDR1 SGHAT and CDR2 FQNNGV. The CDR3 is 13 residues long. The data belong to a study of blood T cell repertoires in COVID-19. At the level of the study: Whether acute or convalescent, the COVID-19 samples came from the United States, Italy and Spain. From T cells, B-cell-depleted T cells, or PBMCs came the material, which was cDNA or gDNA.

The gene calls are TRBV11-2 and TRBJ2-7, with TRBD1 as a possible D gene (5 bases). The sample was peripheral blood. The receptor was derived from a woman aged 80 or older with acute or convalescent COVID-19. CDR3: CASARQTSYEQYF. CDR3 DNA sequence: TGTGCCAGCGCGAGACAGACATCCTACGAGCAGTACTTC. Full variable domain (remainder filled in from reference TRBV11-2 and TRBJ2-7): EAGVAQSPRYKIIEKRQSVAFWCNPISGHATLYWYQQILGQGPKLLIQFQNNGVVDDSQLPKDRFSAERLKGVDSTLKIQPAKLEDSAVYLCASARQTSYEQYFGPGTRLTVT.